This TCR beta chain was recorded in a study of T-cell reconstitution after alpha-beta-depleted transplantation in children. From germline, CDR1 is SGHDT and CDR2 YYEEEE. This CDR3 contains 14 residues. V was clipped by 6 bases and J by 1 base; unmatched bases: 6. Preparation of the TCRbeta library used unique molecular identifiers. From the PCR reads, TCRdb called clonotypes with MiXCR, one entry per CDR3 protein. The table includes 500,000 to 600,000 distinct CDR3 sequences, 25% to 30% detected once. V gene TRBV5-6 combines with J gene TRBJ2-5; 7 bases agree with TRBD1. This material consisted of PBMCs, taken before TCRalphabeta/CD19-depleted stem cell transplant. The clonotype comes from a boy less than two years old with Wiskott-Aldrich syndrome, due to receive a stem cell transplant. DNA of the CDR3: TGTGCCAGCATGCAAACAGGGGCCCAAGAGACCCAGTACTTC. It translates to CASMQTGAQETQYF.